These 30 T cell receptor beta chains were sequenced from one sample in a study of shared clonotypes between healthy human individuals. Positively selected for CCR7, the CD45RO-negative cells used as naive CD8 cells excluded terminally differentiated effector memory CD45RA+ cells. TCRdb keeps only in-frame clones here, not all; method: immunoSEQ multiplex PCR. Of millions of clones listed, approximately 94% are singletons. The specimen sequenced was naive CD8+ T cells sorted from blood. All receptors come from a man aged 18 to 30 in good health.

The V and J genes are TRBV29-1 and TRBJ2-7; tentatively, D is TRBD1 (6 bases). The CDR3 has 15 residues. V was trimmed by 4 bases and J by 1 base, leaving 17 bases between them. Germline V lookup: CDR1 SQVTM, CDR2 ANQGSEA. This CDR3 reads CSVVGWAGASYEQYF. CDR3 bases: TGCAGCGTTGTGGGATGGGCAGGGGCTTCCTACGAGCAGTACTTC.

The chain is built from TRBV4-3 and TRBJ2-1; D is unclear. Germline CDR1 is LGHNA and CDR2 is YSLEER. Trimming took off 0 bases at V and 4 bases at J, with 13 bases between the two ends. This CDR3 has 16 amino acids. In DNA form, the CDR3 reads TGCGCCAGCAGCCAAGATGGTATCCCAGAATACAATGAGCAGTTCTTC. Amino acids: CASSQDGIPEYNEQFF.

The chain combines TRBV4-1 with TRBJ1-1; 9 bases are a match to TRBD1. The CDR3 loop spans 17 amino acids. CDR1 is MGHRA and CDR2 is YSYEKL in the germline V gene. The V and J ends lost 2 bases and 2 bases, in that order; junction bases with no gene match: 9. CDR3 DNA sequence: TGCGCCAGCAGCCAAATGGGACAGGGAGTTTTCAACACTGAAGCTTTCTTT. Residues: CASSQMGQGVFNTEAFF.

The rearrangement links TRBV4-3 to TRBJ2-2; TRBD2 is a possible D gene (5 bases). Between the trimmed V and J ends, which lost 0 bases and 4 bases, there was a span of 15 bases. Germline V gene data show CDR1 as LGHNA and CDR2 as YSLEER. This CDR3 comprises 17 residues. CDR3 DNA sequence: TGCGCCAGCAGCCAAGAGATTCGGGATACCATCACCGGGGAGCTGTTTTTT. It translates to CASSQEIRDTITGELFF.

The V gene is TRBV7-6, the J gene TRBJ1-5; D is uncertain. V was trimmed by 4 bases and J by 0 bases, leaving 10 bases between them. CDR1 SGHVS and CDR2 FNYEAQ come from the germline V gene. CDR3 length equals 15 residues. Written as DNA, the CDR3 is TGTGCCAGCAGCTACGGGCCAGATAGCAATCAGCCCCAGCATTTT. Translated: CASSYGPDSNQPQHF.

Here the CDR3 reads CASSLGGAGEGDTQYF. The DNA of the CDR3 is TGTGCCAGCAGCTTAGGAGGTGCGGGAGAAGGAGATACGCAGTATTTT. The V and J genes are TRBV7-2 and TRBJ2-3, with 7 bases that match TRBD2. The CDR3 has 16 residues. V gave up 1 base and J gave up 5 bases; unmatched junction bases: 9. In germline, CDR1 is SGHTA, CDR2 FQGNSA.

This chain joins TRBV4-1 and TRBJ1-2; TRBD1 might be the D (5 bases). V was pared by 0 bases and J by 0 bases, with 8 bases between. This CDR3 contains 15 residues. Germline-derived CDR1 and CDR2 are MGHRA and YSYEKL. The CDR3 here is CASSQETAANYGYTF. CDR3 coding DNA: TGCGCCAGCAGCCAAGAGACAGCAGCTAACTATGGCTACACCTTC.

The chain uses TRBV5-8 and TRBJ1-4; possibly TRBD1 for D (5 bases). CDR1 is SGHTS, CDR2 YDEGEE, per germline. V lost 4 bases, J lost 7 bases, and 14 bases lay in between. CDR3 length equals 14 residues. The CDR3: CASSPWGMGEKLFF. The CDR3 DNA follows: TGTGCCAGCAGCCCGTGGGGGATGGGTGAAAAACTGTTTTTT.

The chain links TRBV5-1 to TRBJ2-7; possibly TRBD2 for D (5 bases). V was clipped by 0 bases and J by 3 bases, with 10 bases between them. The CDR3 has 14 residues. The germline V gene has CDR1 SGHRS and CDR2 YFSETQ. CDR3 sequence: CASSLDPGIYEQYF. The DNA of the CDR3 is TGCGCCAGCAGCTTGGACCCGGGGATCTACGAGCAGTACTTC.

The genes are TRBV10-1 and TRBJ2-3; 11 positions match TRBD1. The CDR3 sequence is 16 residues long. Looked up from germline, CDR1 is WNHNN and CDR2 is SYGVQD (reference sequence). The J segment lost 0 bases and the V segment lost 5 bases, leaving 4 bases of the junction unmatched. In DNA form, the CDR3 reads TGCGCCAGCAGTAAGGACAGGGGGCCTAGCACAGATACGCAGTATTTT. Translated, it gives CASSKDRGPSTDTQYF.

The CDR3 DNA reads as TGTGCCAGCAGTGAAGGGACTAGCGGGAACACAGATACGCAGTATTTT. Its protein is CASSEGTSGNTDTQYF. The chain carries TRBV2 and TRBJ2-3, with 12 bases aligning to TRBD2. In germline, CDR1 is SNHLY, CDR2 FYNNEI. V dropped 1 base and J dropped 2; count of bases not matched to a gene: 1. CDR3 length: 16 amino acids.

The chain has TRBV5-1 and TRBJ2-5, with D tentatively TRBD1 or TRBD2 (6 bases each). Trimming stripped 2 bases from V and 5 bases from J, with 13 bases between. Germline CDR1 SGHRS, CDR2 YFSETQ. This CDR3 has 14 residues. CDR3 in DNA: TGCGCCAGCAGCTTAATGGGGGGCGCGGAGACCCAGTACTTC. This sequence encodes CASSLMGGAETQYF.

This clone has only one observation. The rearrangement links TRBV13 to TRBJ1-2, with a weak D call TRBD1 (5 bases). The V and J ends lost 1 base and 2 bases respectively, with 11 bases between them. The CDR3 length is 15 residues. Germline V gene sequence: CDR1 PRHDT, CDR2 FYEKMQ (reference sequence). The CDR3 bases are TGTGCCAGCAGCTTAGTAGCCTCAGGGAACTATGGCTACACCTTC. Its translation: CASSLVASGNYGYTF. Full variable domain (rest looked up from reference TRBV13 and TRBJ1-2): AAGVIQSPRHLIKEKRETATLKCYPIPRHDTVYWYQQGPGQDPQFLISFYEKMQSDKGSIPDRFSAQQFSDYHSELNMSSLELGDSALYFCASSLVASGNYGYTFGSGTRLTVV.

This clone was recorded once. V gene TRBV27 combines with J gene TRBJ2-7; TRBD2 agrees at 9 bases. The CDR3 covers 15 residues. Germline V gives CDR1 MNHEY, CDR2 SMNVEV (reference sequence). V was pared by 5 bases and J by 2 bases, with 7 bases of the junction left unmatched. CDR3 sequence: CASSPRAGGTYEQYF. CDR3 nucleotides: TGTGCCAGCAGTCCCCGAGCGGGAGGCACCTACGAGCAGTACTTC.

The chain employs TRBV4-1 and TRBJ2-7; a weak D match, TRBD2 (6 bases). The V end lost 1 base, the J end lost 4 bases, and 11 bases lay between the germline ends. The CDR3 extends over 14 amino acids. Germline assignment: CDR1 MGHRA and CDR2 YSYEKL. CDR3 in amino acids: CASSQGRGRYEQYF. The CDR3 nucleotides are TGCGCCAGCAGCCAAGGGAGGGGAAGATACGAGCAGTACTTC.

Only one count was recorded for this clone. The chain combines TRBV6-5 with TRBJ2-2; 8 bases align to TRBD1. CDR1 and CDR2 (germline): MNHEY, SVGAGI. The CDR3 is 15 residues long. The V gene end was trimmed by 2 bases and the J gene end by 6 bases; junction bases not matched to a gene: 5. CDR3 sequence (DNA): TGTGCCAGCAGTTACACAGGGGGTGGGGCCGGGGAGCTGTTTTTT. Encoded protein: CASSYTGGGAGELFF.

V and J are TRBV4-1 and TRBJ2-3; D might be TRBD2 (6 bases). This CDR3 spans 15 amino acids. Germline V gives CDR1 MGHRA, CDR2 YSYEKL. Trimming shortened V by 1 base and J by 1 base, and 9 bases separated the two germline ends. This CDR3 is CASSQAGDGTDTQYF. CDR3 coding DNA: TGCGCCAGCAGCCAAGCGGGGGACGGCACAGATACGCAGTATTTT.

The rearrangement joins TRBV4-2 to TRBJ2-7, with 8 bases lining up with TRBD1. The CDR3 is 17 amino acids. Germline loops: CDR1 LGHNA, CDR2 YNFKEQ. V shed 0 bases, J shed 2 bases, and the junction held 9 bases outside the gene matches. Here the CDR3 reads CASSQDWTGPATYEQYF. The DNA for the CDR3 is TGTGCCAGCAGCCAAGACTGGACAGGGCCCGCAACCTACGAGCAGTACTTC.

The V call is TRBV6-5, the J call TRBJ1-6, with D hard to call. With 6 bases removed from V and 6 bases from J, the gap between germline ends came to 12 bases. Germline loops: CDR1 MNHEY, CDR2 SVGAGI. CDR3 size: 14 residues. Here the CDR3 DNA reads TGTGCCAGCAGCAATCATGATTCTAATTCACCCCTCCACTTT. It specifies CASSNHDSNSPLHF.

This CDR3 reads CASRISGRVYTGELFF. As DNA, the CDR3 is TGTGCCAGCAGGATTAGCGGGAGGGTTTACACCGGGGAGCTGTTTTTT. The chain has TRBV2 and TRBJ2-2, with 11 bases fitting TRBD2. The germline V gene encodes CDR1 SNHLY and CDR2 FYNNEI. The trim removed 6 bases at V and 3 bases at J, leaving 6 bases unmatched. This CDR3 is built from 16 residues.

A word on this clone: This sample also contains other DNA sequences that code for the same CDR3. The rearrangement joins TRBV11-2 to TRBJ1-1; the D is unclear. The CDR3 is made up of 13 amino acids. The germline V and J ends were trimmed by 5 bases and 1 base, with 8 bases remaining between them. Germline V gene lookup returns CDR1 SGHAT and CDR2 FQNNGV. Written as DNA, the CDR3 is TGTGCCAGCAGCCCTACAAGGAACACTGAAGCTTTCTTT. It is translated as CASSPTRNTEAFF.

This chain connects TRBV5-1 to TRBJ2-3; 7 bases line up with TRBD1. The CDR3 loop spans 18 amino acids. V dropped 0 bases and J dropped 3; count of bases not matched to a gene: 13. Germline loops: CDR1 SGHRS, CDR2 YFSETQ. The CDR3 DNA reads as TGCGCCAGCAGCTTGGAATTGGTGACAGGGATAGTGACAGATACGCAGTATTTT. Translation gives CASSLELVTGIVTDTQYF.

The chain uses TRBV30 and TRBJ1-4; D may be TRBD1 (6 bases). CDR1 is GTSNPN, CDR2 SVGIG, per germline (reference sequence). The CDR3 spans 14 residues. Trimming took off 2 bases at V and 4 bases at J, with 11 bases between the two ends. The CDR3 region has the DNA TGTGCCTGGAGTCAGGACAGCCTTAATGAAAAACTGTTTTTT. It is translated as CAWSQDSLNEKLFF.

This chain uses TRBV6-6 with TRBJ1-5; D gene ambiguous. V gave up 6 bases and J gave up 9 bases, with 9 bases separating them. The germline V gene encodes CDR1 MNHNY and CDR2 SVGAGI (reference sequence). The CDR3 is 11 amino acids. For the CDR3, the DNA is TGTGCCAGCAGCCCCGGAGGGCCCCAGCATTTT. Translating it yields CASSPGGPQHF.

This rearrangement joins TRBV9 to TRBJ2-7; 7 bases are a match to TRBD2. V gave up 4 bases and J gave up 6 bases; unmatched junction bases: 7. This CDR3 is built from 13 residues. Looked up from germline, CDR1 is SGDLS and CDR2 is YYNGEE. The CDR3 region has the DNA TGTGCCAGCAGCACCGGGACGGGAGGCGAGCAGTACTTC. Protein product: CASSTGTGGEQYF.

To note about this clone: Other nucleotide sequences from this sample produce the same CDR3. This chain uses TRBV30 with TRBJ2-7, with 7 bases fitting TRBD1. Germline V CDR1 and CDR2: GTSNPN, SVGIG (reference sequence). The CDR3 length is 13 residues. Trimming removed 1 base from V and 3 bases from J; junction bases left unmatched: 3. The DNA of the CDR3 is TGTGCCTGGAGTGCGGGACAGAGCTACGAGCAGTACTTC. As protein: CAWSAGQSYEQYF.

V is TRBV28 and J is TRBJ2-5; D is ambiguous. Trimming removed 4 bases at V and 3 bases at J, with 18 bases between. Germline CDR1 reads MDHEN; CDR2 reads SYDVKM. There are 16 residues in the CDR3. CDR3: CASSSEHSRNKETQYF. In DNA form, the CDR3 reads TGTGCCAGCAGTTCCGAGCATAGCAGGAATAAAGAGACCCAGTACTTC.

The genes are TRBV6-6 and TRBJ2-7; 7 bases match TRBD2. Per the germline V gene, CDR1 is MNHNY and CDR2 is SVGAGI (reference sequence). CDR3 length: 12 amino acids. V dropped 8 bases and J dropped 7; count of bases not matched to a gene: 8. The CDR3 loop is CASATGTTEQYF. The CDR3 nucleotides read TGTGCCAGCGCAACCGGGACTACAGAGCAGTACTTC.

V usage is TRBV19 and J usage is TRBJ2-1; 10 bases are a match to TRBD2. This CDR3 comprises 18 residues. Looked up from germline, CDR1 is LNHDA and CDR2 is SQIVND (reference sequence). After removal of 3 bases from V and 3 bases from J, the junction contained 11 bases not matched to a gene. The CDR3 region is CASSIGNGLADHYNEQFF. In nucleotides, the CDR3 is TGTGCCAGTAGTATTGGGAATGGACTAGCGGACCACTACAATGAGCAGTTCTTC.

With regard to this clone: Other DNA sequences in the same sample also yield this CDR3. The gene calls are TRBV5-4 and TRBJ2-7; 8 nucleotides align to TRBD2. Germline V lookup: CDR1 SGHNT, CDR2 YYREEE (reference sequence). V lost 3 bases, J lost 0 bases, and 2 bases stayed unmatched. The CDR3 is 14 amino acids. The CDR3 DNA reads TGTGCCAGCAGCTCAGGGACTAGCTCCTACGAGCAGTACTTC. Amino acids: CASSSGTSSYEQYF.